The T cell receptor (beta chain) under discussion was sequenced for a study of CD8 T cells in Susac syndrome. Study-wide points: It was acknowledged in the study that its TCR sequencing and HLA analysis involved a relatively small number of individuals.

Random hexamers served to reverse transcribe about 0.5 to 1 ug RNA. Amplification of TCR beta CDR3 was carried out by immunoSEQ multiplex PCR, which covered 54 Vbeta and 13 Jbeta segments. MiXCR, run by TCRdb on the immunoSEQ multiplex PCR reads, gives a single entry per CDR3 protein. The sample lists about 170,000 distinct CDR3 sequences, about 93% occurring once. This clonotype was detected only once. Antigen: not known. The sequenced target, TCR beta, came from blood CD8+ and CD4+ T cells. The patients serving as multiple sclerosis controls were treatment-naive. They had stable or active relapsing-remitting disease and fulfilled revised McDonald criteria. The CDR3 is 12 amino acids. V lost 1 base to trimming and J lost 4 bases, with 4 bases between them. Germline V gene sequence: CDR1 GTSNPN, CDR2 SVGIG (reference sequence).

Source material: CD4+ T cells from PBMCs. The sequence was collected from a human donor with multiple sclerosis. The gene calls are TRBV30 and TRBJ2-2; D remains unclear. The CDR3 is CAWSASTGELFF. The CDR3 DNA sequence: TGTGCCTGGAGTGCTAGCACCGGGGAGCTGTTTTTT.